What follows are 24 T cell receptor beta chains derived from one specimen sequenced in a study of T cells in tuberculosis. The data were produced by immunoSEQ multiplex PCR, yet TCRdb's version contains in-frame clones alone and is incomplete. The data show 30,000 to 35,000 clones, roughly 94% seen once. Time point indicated: new active TB diagnosis, blood taken before or within 7 days of starting treatment. The material sequenced was PBMCs, taken at tuberculosis diagnosis. The origin of the receptors is an adult with tuberculosis. Some clones in this sample may be carry-over from other donors' samples.

The chain uses TRBV6-5 and TRBJ2-3, with D uncertain. V was shortened by 1 base and J by 4 bases, with 6 bases between the two germline ends. Per germline, CDR1 MNHEY and CDR2 SVGAGI. The CDR3 is 13 residues long. The CDR3 loop is CASSYYVADTQYF. The CDR3 DNA follows: TGTGCCAGCAGTTACTACGTAGCAGATACGCAGTATTTT.

V gene TRBV5-1 combines with J gene TRBJ1-2; D uncertain. V gave up 0 bases and J gave up 4 bases, with 10 bases separating them. Germline CDR1 SGHRS, CDR2 YFSETQ. The CDR3 runs 14 residues. CDR3 region: CASSLESGFYGYTF. The CDR3, as DNA: TGCGCCAGCAGCTTGGAATCGGGTTTCTATGGCTACACCTTC.

DNA of the CDR3: TGTGCCAGCAGCTTAGCGGGGGTGGGAACATACGGGGGTACGCAGTATTTT. Amino acids: CASSLAGVGTYGGTQYF. This chain connects TRBV7-2 to TRBJ2-3; possible D gene TRBD2, 6 bases. Trimming removed 0 bases from V and 8 bases from J, with 21 bases in between. Germline V gene sequence: CDR1 SGHTA, CDR2 FQGNSA. The CDR3 has 17 amino acids.

V and J are TRBV2 and TRBJ1-5, with D unresolved. The V and J ends lost 1 base and 5 bases respectively, with 12 bases between them. The CDR3 is 15 residues long. Germline CDR1 is SNHLY and CDR2 is FYNNEI. CDR3 region: CASSEVFPPDQPQHF. The CDR3 region has the DNA TGTGCCAGCAGTGAAGTGTTCCCCCCAGATCAGCCCCAGCATTTT.

The rearrangement uses TRBV11-2 and TRBJ1-1; possibly TRBD1 for D (6 bases). Germline CDR1 and CDR2: SGHAT and FQNNGV. Trimming removed 4 bases from V and 2 bases from J, with 17 bases in between. This CDR3 contains 16 residues. This CDR3 reads CASSSPKTGENTEAFF. The CDR3 nucleotides are TGTGCCAGCAGCTCCCCTAAGACAGGAGAAAACACTGAAGCTTTCTTT. The whole variable domain, remainder taken from reference TRBV11-2 and TRBJ1-1, is EAGVAQSPRYKIIEKRQSVAFWCNPISGHATLYWYQQILGQGPKLLIQFQNNGVVDDSQLPKDRFSAERLKGVDSTLKIQPAKLEDSAVYLCASSSPKTGENTEAFFGQGTRLTVV.

The table lists this clone with a count of one. The chain carries TRBV2 and TRBJ1-3; possibly TRBD1 for D (6 bases). The CDR3 contains 13 residues. Per the germline V gene, CDR1 is SNHLY and CDR2 is FYNNEI. For the CDR3, the DNA is TGTGCGGCGGGGGGCGACTCTGGAAACACCATATATTTT. Translating gives CAAGGDSGNTIYF.

The chain recombines TRBV29-1 with TRBJ2-7; 7 nucleotides align to TRBD1. From germline, CDR1 is SQVTM and CDR2 ANQGSEA. The CDR3 has 15 residues. Unmatched junction bases numbered 9, after V lost 4 bases and J lost 0 bases. DNA for the CDR3: TGCAGCGTTGTCCCTATGACAGGGCACTCCTACGAGCAGTACTTC. The encoded protein is CSVVPMTGHSYEQYF.

The chain carries TRBV9 and TRBJ2-7, with 10 bases aligning to TRBD2. The CDR3 runs to 15 residues. Germline-derived CDR1 and CDR2 are SGDLS and YYNGEE. J gave up 6 bases and V 0 bases, and 6 bases lay outside the gene matches. This CDR3 reads CASSVASGGAGEQYF. CDR3 DNA sequence: TGTGCCAGCAGCGTAGCCAGCGGGGGGGCCGGCGAGCAGTACTTC.

The V gene is TRBV7-2, the J gene TRBJ1-2; 8 bases line up with TRBD1. CDR3 length: 12 amino acids. Germline V lookup: CDR1 SGHTA, CDR2 FQGNSA. After removal of 5 bases from V and 9 bases from J, the junction contained 5 bases not matched to a gene. In DNA, the CDR3 is TGTGCCAGCAGCAGCTACAGGGGGAGCTACACCTTC. The encoded protein is CASSSYRGSYTF.

This clone was detected once. V usage is TRBV7-2 and J usage is TRBJ1-3; D is unresolved. Germline loops: CDR1 SGHTA, CDR2 FQGNSA. The V and J ends lost 4 bases and 3 bases respectively, with 10 bases between them. The CDR3 spans 14 residues. The CDR3 nucleotides are TGTGCCAGCAGCTCACCACACAGTGGAAACACCATATATTTT. Translated, it gives CASSSPHSGNTIYF.

The chain carries TRBV6-1 and TRBJ1-2; weak D call: TRBD1 (5 bases). From germline, CDR1 is MNHNS and CDR2 SASEGT. The CDR3 runs 14 residues. V gave up 5 bases and J gave up 4 bases, with 14 bases separating them. The CDR3 loop reads CASSHTSGGYGYTF. CDR3 nucleotide sequence: TGTGCCAGCAGTCATACATCGGGGGGCTATGGCTACACCTTC.

This sequence joins TRBV2 and TRBJ2-1, with unresolved D. The germline gives CDR1 SNHLY, CDR2 FYNNEI. This CDR3 is 11 amino acids long. V lost 6 bases, J lost 8 bases, and 8 bases lay in between. The CDR3 DNA reads as TGTGCCAGCAGCGCGAAGTATGAGCAGTTCTTC. Protein: CASSAKYEQFF.

The rearrangement uses TRBV5-8 and TRBJ2-7; D is uncertain. The CDR3 runs to 10 residues. Germline assignment: CDR1 SGHTS and CDR2 YDEGEE. Trimming took off 4 bases at V and 4 bases at J, with 3 bases between the two ends. This chain's CDR3 is CASSPYEQYF. CDR3 in DNA: TGTGCCAGCAGCCCTTACGAGCAGTACTTC.

This chain links TRBV20-1 with TRBJ2-7; a possible D gene is TRBD2 (5 bases). Germline CDR1 reads DFQATT; CDR2 reads SNEGSKA (reference sequence). Trimming shortened V by 5 bases and J by 7 bases, and 12 bases separated the two germline ends. This CDR3 comprises 11 residues. This CDR3 reads CSAALRGEQYF. CDR3 DNA sequence: TGCAGTGCTGCCCTTCGAGGGGAGCAGTACTTC.

The count of this clone is one. The V and J genes are TRBV30 and TRBJ2-7; 8 bases align to TRBD2. The CDR3 has 13 residues. The germline CDR1 and CDR2 sequences are GTSNPN and SVGIG (reference sequence). Trimming at V came to 3 bases and at J to 7 bases, leaving 8 bases not matched to a gene. The CDR3, as DNA: TGTGCCTGGAGGCGGGGGGCGCCGCGGGAGCAGTACTTC. Its protein product is CAWRRGAPREQYF.

The genes are TRBV7-9 and TRBJ2-3; the match to TRBD2 covers 16 bases. The germline V gene has CDR1 SEHNR and CDR2 FQNEAQ (reference sequence). The CDR3 covers 17 residues. With V trimmed by 1 base and J by 6 bases, 4 bases remained unmatched. The CDR3 bases are TGTGCCAGCAGCTTAGTGGGACTAGCGGGGGGGCCGGATACGCAGTATTTT. The encoded protein is CASSLVGLAGGPDTQYF.

This chain links TRBV6-4 with TRBJ2-7, with 12 bases identical to TRBD2. This CDR3 region has 14 residues. Germline V CDR1 and CDR2: MRHNA, SNTAGT. The junction had 4 bases not matched to a gene; V was cut back by 2 bases and J by 8 bases. The CDR3: CASSDGLAGSQQYF. CDR3 nucleotide sequence: TGTGCCAGCAGTGACGGACTAGCGGGGTCTCAGCAGTACTTC.

The chain couples TRBV6-5 to TRBJ2-2; possibly TRBD1 for D (6 bases). CDR1 is MNHEY, CDR2 SVGAGI, per germline. The V gene lost 1 base and the J gene lost 6 bases, with 9 bases spanning the gap. The CDR3 covers 14 residues. In DNA, the CDR3 is TGTGCCAGCAGTTACTTCGAGGGGGCCGGGGAGCTGTTTTTT. As protein: CASSYFEGAGELFF.

The CDR3 DNA is TGTGCCAGCAGCTTAAGAGGGCAGAGACTGGAGGAGCAGTACTTC. The encoded protein is CASSLRGQRLEEQYF. The V call is TRBV7-8, the J call TRBJ2-7, with D maybe TRBD2 (5 bases). Germline CDR1 and CDR2: SGHVS and FQNEAQ. V lost 2 bases to trimming and J lost 7 bases, with 18 bases between them. The CDR3 loop spans 15 amino acids.

The chain links TRBV19 to TRBJ2-1; a possible D gene is TRBD1 (5 bases). V gave up 6 bases and J gave up 13 bases, with 22 bases separating them. This CDR3 has 14 amino acids. Germline CDR1 and CDR2: LNHDA and SQIVND (reference sequence). The CDR3 DNA sequence: TGTGCCAGTAGCCAGGACCTAAACAGGCTGATTCAGTTCTTC. Its translation: CASSQDLNRLIQFF.

The chain recombines TRBV5-1 with TRBJ1-1; D unresolved. Trimming cost V 1 base and J 1 base, with 11 bases left between them. The length of the CDR3 is 15 residues. CDR1 and CDR2 from the germline V gene are SGHRS and YFSETQ. The CDR3 sequence: CASSLSGLRNTEAFF. The CDR3 bases are TGCGCCAGCAGCTTGTCAGGCCTCCGGAACACTGAAGCTTTCTTT.

This sequence joins TRBV11-2 and TRBJ1-2, with 7 bases that match TRBD1. Looked up from germline, CDR1 is SGHAT and CDR2 is FQNNGV. This CDR3 contains 19 residues. The J segment lost 0 bases and the V segment lost 6 bases, leaving 19 bases of the junction unmatched. CDR3 in amino acids: CASRRTYRDSSGANYGYTF. Written as DNA, the CDR3 is TGTGCCAGCAGGCGGACCTACAGGGACAGCTCGGGAGCTAACTATGGCTACACCTTC.

The V gene is TRBV6-1, the J gene TRBJ1-5; TRBD1 is a possible D gene (5 bases). V was pared by 5 bases and J by 7 bases, with 18 bases between. Looked up from germline, CDR1 is MNHNS and CDR2 is SASEGT. CDR3 length equals 15 residues. CDR3 in amino acids: CASSTHLQGNQPQHF. DNA for the CDR3: TGTGCCAGCAGTACTCACCTCCAGGGAAACCAGCCCCAGCATTTT.

The rearrangement uses TRBV5-1 and TRBJ2-7; 8 bases align to TRBD1. V lost 4 bases, J lost 2 bases, and 5 bases stayed unmatched. CDR1 and CDR2 from the germline V gene are SGHRS and YFSETQ. The CDR3 contains 14 residues. The CDR3: CASSTGQGAYEQYF. CDR3 in DNA: TGCGCCAGCAGCACCGGACAGGGAGCCTACGAGCAGTACTTC.